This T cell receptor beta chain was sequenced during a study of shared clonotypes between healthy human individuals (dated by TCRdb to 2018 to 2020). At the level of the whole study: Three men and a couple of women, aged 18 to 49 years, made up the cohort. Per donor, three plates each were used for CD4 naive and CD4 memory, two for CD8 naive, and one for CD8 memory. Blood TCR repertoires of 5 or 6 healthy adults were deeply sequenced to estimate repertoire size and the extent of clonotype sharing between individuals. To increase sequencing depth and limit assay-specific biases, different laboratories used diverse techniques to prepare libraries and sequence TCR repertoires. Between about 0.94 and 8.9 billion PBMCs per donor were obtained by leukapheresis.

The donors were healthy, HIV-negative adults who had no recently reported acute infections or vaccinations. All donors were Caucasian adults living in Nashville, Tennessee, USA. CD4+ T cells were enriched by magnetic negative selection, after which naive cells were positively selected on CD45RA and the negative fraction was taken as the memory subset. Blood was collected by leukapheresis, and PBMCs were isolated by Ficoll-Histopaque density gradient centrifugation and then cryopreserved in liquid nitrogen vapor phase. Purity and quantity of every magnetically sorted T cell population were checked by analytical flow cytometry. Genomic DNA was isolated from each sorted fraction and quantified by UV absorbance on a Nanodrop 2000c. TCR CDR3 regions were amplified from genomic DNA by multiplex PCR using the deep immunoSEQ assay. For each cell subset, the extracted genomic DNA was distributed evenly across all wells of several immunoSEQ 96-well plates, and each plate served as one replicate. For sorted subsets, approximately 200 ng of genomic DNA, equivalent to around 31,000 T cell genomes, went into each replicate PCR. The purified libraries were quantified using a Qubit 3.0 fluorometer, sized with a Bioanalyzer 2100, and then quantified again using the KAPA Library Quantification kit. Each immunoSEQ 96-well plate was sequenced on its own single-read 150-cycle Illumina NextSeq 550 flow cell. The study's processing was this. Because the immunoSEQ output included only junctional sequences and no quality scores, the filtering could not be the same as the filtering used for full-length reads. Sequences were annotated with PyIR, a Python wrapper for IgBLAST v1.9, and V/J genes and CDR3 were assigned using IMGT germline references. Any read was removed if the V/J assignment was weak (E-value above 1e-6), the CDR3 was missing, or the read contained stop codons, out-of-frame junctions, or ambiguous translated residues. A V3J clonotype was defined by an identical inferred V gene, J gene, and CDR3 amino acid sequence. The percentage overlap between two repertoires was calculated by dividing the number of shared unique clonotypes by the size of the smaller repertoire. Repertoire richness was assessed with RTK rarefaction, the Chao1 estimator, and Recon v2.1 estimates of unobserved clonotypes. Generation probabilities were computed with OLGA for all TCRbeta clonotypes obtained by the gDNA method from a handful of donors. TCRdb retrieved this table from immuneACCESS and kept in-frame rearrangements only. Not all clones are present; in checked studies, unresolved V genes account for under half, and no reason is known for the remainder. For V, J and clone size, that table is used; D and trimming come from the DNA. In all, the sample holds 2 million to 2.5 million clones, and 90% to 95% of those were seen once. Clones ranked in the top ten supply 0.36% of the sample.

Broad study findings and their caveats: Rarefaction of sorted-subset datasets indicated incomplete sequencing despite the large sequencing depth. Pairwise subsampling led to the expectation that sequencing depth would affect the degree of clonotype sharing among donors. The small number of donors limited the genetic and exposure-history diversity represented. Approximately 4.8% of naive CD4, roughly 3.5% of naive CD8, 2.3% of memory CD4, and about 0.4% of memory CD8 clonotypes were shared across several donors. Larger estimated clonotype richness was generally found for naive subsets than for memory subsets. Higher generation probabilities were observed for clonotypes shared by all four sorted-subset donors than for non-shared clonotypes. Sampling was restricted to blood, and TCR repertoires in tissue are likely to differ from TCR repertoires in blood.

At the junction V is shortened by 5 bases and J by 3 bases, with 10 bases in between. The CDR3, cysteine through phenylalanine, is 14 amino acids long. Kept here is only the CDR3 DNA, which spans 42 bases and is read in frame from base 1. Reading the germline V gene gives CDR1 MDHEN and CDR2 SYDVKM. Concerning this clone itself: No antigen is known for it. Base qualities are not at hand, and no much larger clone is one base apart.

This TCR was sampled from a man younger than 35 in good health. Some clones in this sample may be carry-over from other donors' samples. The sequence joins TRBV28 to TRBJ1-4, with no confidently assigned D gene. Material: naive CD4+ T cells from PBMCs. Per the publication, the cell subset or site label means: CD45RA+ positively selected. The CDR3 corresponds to CASSRGTANEKLFF. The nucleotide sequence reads TGTGCCAGCAGTCGGGGAACGGCTAATGAAAAACTGTTTTTT.